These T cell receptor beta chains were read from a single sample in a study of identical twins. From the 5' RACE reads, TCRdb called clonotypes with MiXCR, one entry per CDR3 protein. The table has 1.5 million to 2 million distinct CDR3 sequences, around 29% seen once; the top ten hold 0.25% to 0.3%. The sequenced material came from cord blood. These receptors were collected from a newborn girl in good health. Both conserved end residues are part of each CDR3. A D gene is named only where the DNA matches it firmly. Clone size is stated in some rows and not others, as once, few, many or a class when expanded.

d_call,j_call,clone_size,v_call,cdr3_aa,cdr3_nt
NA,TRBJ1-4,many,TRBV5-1,CASSLQGTNEKLFF,TGCGCCAGCAGCTTACAGGGAACTAATGAAAAACTGTTTTTT
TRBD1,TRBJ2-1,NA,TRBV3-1,CASSHPYGQGNINEQFF,TGTGCCAGCAGCCATCCGTATGGACAGGGGAATATCAATGAGCAGTTCTTC
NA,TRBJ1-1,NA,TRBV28,CASSPRLQVKDTEAFF,TGTGCCAGCAGTCCCCGCCTACAGGTCAAGGACACTGAAGCTTTCTTT
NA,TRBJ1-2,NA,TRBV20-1,CSARVSKGTSYGYTF,TGCAGTGCTAGAGTTTCTAAGGGTACTTCTTATGGCTACACCTTC
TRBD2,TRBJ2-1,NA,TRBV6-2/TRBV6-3,CASSYPKWTSKFGNEQFF,TGTGCCAGCAGTTACCCCAAATGGACTAGCAAGTTTGGAAATGAGCAGTTCTTC
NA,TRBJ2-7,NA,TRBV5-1,CASSLVGGPSYEQYF,TGCGCCAGCAGCTTGGTGGGGGGCCCTTCCTACGAGCAGTACTTC
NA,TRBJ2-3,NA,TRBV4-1,CASSPRGSEGSNTQYF,TGCGCCAGCAGCCCCCGTGGTAGCGAGGGCTCCAATACGCAGTATTTT
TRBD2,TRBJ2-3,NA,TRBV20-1,CSAQGLAGKGSTDTQYF,TGCAGTGCGCAGGGACTAGCGGGGAAGGGGAGCACAGATACGCAGTATTTT
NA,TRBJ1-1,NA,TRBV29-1,CSGLGVIAFF,TGCAGCGGCCTAGGGGTGATCGCTTTCTTT
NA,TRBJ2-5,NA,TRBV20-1,CSAIRGSIETQYF,TGCAGTGCTATCCGGGGGAGTATCGAGACCCAGTACTTC
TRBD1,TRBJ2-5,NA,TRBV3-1,CASSYTGVATQYF,TGTGCCAGCAGCTATACAGGGGTAGCGACCCAGTACTTC
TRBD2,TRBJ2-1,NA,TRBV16,CASSQSVSGGYNEQFF,TGTGCCAGCAGCCAATCTGTTAGCGGGGGCTACAATGAGCAGTTCTTC
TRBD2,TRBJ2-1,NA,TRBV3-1,CASSPLRSGGFQETQFF,TGTGCCAGCAGTCCCCTTAGGAGCGGGGGGTTCCAAGAGACCCAGTTCTTC
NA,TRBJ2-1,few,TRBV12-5,CASAEGAYNEQFF,TGTGCTAGTGCAGAGGGGGCCTACAATGAGCAGTTCTTC
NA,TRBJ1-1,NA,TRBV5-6,CASSVWDRHMNTEAFF,TGTGCCAGCAGCGTTTGGGACCGACACATGAACACTGAAGCTTTCTTT
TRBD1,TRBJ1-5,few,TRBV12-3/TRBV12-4,CASSLWPRTGSDQPQHF,TGTGCCAGCAGTTTATGGCCCAGGACAGGGTCCGATCAGCCCCAGCATTTT
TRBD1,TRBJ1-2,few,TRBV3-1,CASSQGLDYRGYGYTF,TGTGCCAGCAGCCAAGGCCTGGACTACAGGGGCTATGGCTACACCTTC